What follows describes a single T cell receptor beta chain. Its antigen is unknown. Per-nucleotide qualities are absent, and no much larger clonotype sits a single base away. The record originates from a study of shared clonotypes between healthy human individuals (dated by TCRdb to 2020 to 2021). With regard to the full study: The cohort comprised two women and a few men aged 18 to 49 years. For each donor, three plates each were used for CD4 naive and CD4 memory, two plates were used for CD8 naive, and one plate was used for CD8 memory. To estimate repertoire size and how much clonotypes are shared between individuals, the study performed deep sequencing of blood TCR repertoires from a handful of healthy adults. Libraries were prepared and TCR repertoires were sequenced by different laboratories using diverse techniques, in order to increase sequencing depth and limit assay-specific biases. Each donor's leukapheresis produced roughly between roughly 0.94 and 9.5 billion PBMCs. General study outcomes and caveats: Rarefaction of sorted-subset datasets indicated incomplete sequencing despite the large sequencing depth. Only blood was sampled, and tissue TCR repertoires likely differ from those in blood. Pairwise subsampling led to the expectation that sequencing depth would affect the degree of clonotype sharing among donors. Clonotypes shared by all four sorted-subset donors showed higher generation probabilities than non-shared clonotypes. The small number of donors limited the genetic and exposure-history diversity represented. Estimated clonotype richness was generally larger for naive than for memory subsets. When several donors were compared, the shared fraction of clonotypes was around 5% for naive CD4, around 3.6% for naive CD8, more than 2% for memory CD4, and approximately 0.4% for memory CD8.

Healthy HIV-negative adults with no recently reported acute infections or vaccinations were included as donors. Only Caucasian adults living in Nashville, Tennessee, USA were represented among the donors. CD4+ T cells were enriched by magnetic negative selection; naive cells were then positively selected on CD45RA, and the negative fraction formed the memory subset. Blood was obtained by leukapheresis, after which PBMCs were separated by Ficoll-Histopaque density gradient centrifugation and cryopreserved in liquid nitrogen vapor phase. Analytical flow cytometry was used to check the purity and quantity of each magnetically sorted T cell population. Genomic DNA was isolated from every sorted fraction and measured by UV absorbance on a Nanodrop 2000c. Using the deep immunoSEQ assay, multiplex PCR amplified TCR CDR3 regions from genomic DNA. Genomic DNA extracted from each cell subset was distributed evenly over all wells of several immunoSEQ 96-well plates, and each plate served as one replicate. For sorted subsets, each replicate PCR was loaded with around 220 ng genomic DNA, equivalent to roughly 30,000 T cell genomes. Purified libraries were quantified with a Qubit 3.0 fluorometer, sized on a Bioanalyzer 2100, and re-quantified with the KAPA Library Quantification kit. Each immunoSEQ 96-well plate was sequenced on its own single-read 150-cycle Illumina NextSeq 550 flow cell. In the authors' own workflow: Because the immunoSEQ output held only junctional sequences and lacked quality scores, the filtering could not match the filtering applied to full-length reads. Sequences were annotated with PyIR, a Python wrapper for IgBLAST v1.9, and V/J genes and CDR3 were assigned using IMGT germline references. Reads were filtered out if the reads had weak V/J assignments (E-value above 1e-6), no CDR3, stop codons, out-of-frame junctions, or ambiguous translated residues. V3J clonotypes were defined as sequences sharing an identical inferred V gene, J gene, and CDR3 amino acid sequence. Percentage overlap between repertoires was computed as shared unique clonotypes divided by the size of the smaller repertoire. Three approaches were used to assess repertoire richness: RTK rarefaction, the Chao1 estimator, and Recon v2.1 estimates of unobserved clonotypes. Generation probabilities for all TCRbeta clonotypes obtained by the gDNA method from four donors were computed using OLGA. Imported from immuneACCESS, the table was reduced by TCRdb to in-frame sequences with V and J called. These copies leave out some clones; in studies compared against another copy, an unresolved V gene accounts for under half, and the cause of the remainder is not known. Clone size and V and J calls were adopted from that table, with D and trimming inferred from the DNA. The sample table contains some 2,400,000 clones; only one count was recorded for approximately 96% of them. Roughly 0.13% of the sample is in the top ten clones.

The sequenced sample was naive CD4+ T cells sorted from blood. The intended sense of this specimen's cell subset or site label: CD45RA+ positively selected. This TCR was sampled from a man between 18 and 29 years old in good health.

The nucleotides read TGTGCCAGCAGCTTGGCAGCTACTAGCGGCACCGAGCAGTACTTC. This sequence encodes CASSLAATSGTEQYF. The chain links TRBV5-4 with TRBJ2-7; TRBD2 agrees with 8 junctional bases. The CDR3 contains 15 residues, cysteine and phenylalanine counted. The retained sequence is limited to the CDR3, 45 bases, with the frame set at the first base. Via the germline V gene (reference sequence), CDR1 is SGHNT and CDR2 YYREEE. V is trimmed back by 0 bases and J by 6 bases, and the junction contains 8 bases that no gene match accounts for. When the CDR3 is completed using the reference TRBV5-4 and TRBJ2-7 genes on either side, the full variable domain is ETGVTQSPTHLIKTRGQQVTLRCSSQSGHNTVSWYQQALGQGPQFIFQYYREEENGRGNFPPRFSGLQFPNYSSELNVNALELDDSALYLCASSLAATSGTEQYFGPGTRLTVT.